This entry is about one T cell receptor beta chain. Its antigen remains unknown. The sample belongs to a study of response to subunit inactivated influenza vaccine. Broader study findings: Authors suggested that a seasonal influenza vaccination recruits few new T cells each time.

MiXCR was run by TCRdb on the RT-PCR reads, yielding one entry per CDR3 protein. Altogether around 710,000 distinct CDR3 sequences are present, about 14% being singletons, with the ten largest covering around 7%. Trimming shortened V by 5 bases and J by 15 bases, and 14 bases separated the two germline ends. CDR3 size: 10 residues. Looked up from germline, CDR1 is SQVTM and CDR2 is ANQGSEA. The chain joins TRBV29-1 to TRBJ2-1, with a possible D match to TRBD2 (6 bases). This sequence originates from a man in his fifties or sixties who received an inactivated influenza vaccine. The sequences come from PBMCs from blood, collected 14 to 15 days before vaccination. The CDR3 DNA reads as TGCAGCGTTAATCCGGGAGAACTGTTCTTC. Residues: CSVNPGELFF.